A single sample is the source of the 5 T cell receptor beta chains below, sequenced in a study of T cells in Graves' hyperthyroidism and ophthalmopathy. Researchers amplified the TCR beta CDR3 regions from RNA transcripts. Carried out on the TCR CDR3, a first-round RT-PCR used the HTBI primer set. TCRdb passed the multiplex PCR reads through MiXCR, listing each CDR3 protein once. The sample consists of approximately 600,000 distinct CDR3 sequences, 11% to 15% of them appearing once. Sequencing was performed on blood. These receptor sequences come from a young woman with Graves' ophthalmopathy.

This clonotype has only a few counts. The V call is TRBV9, the J call TRBJ2-5, with D possibly called TRBD1 or TRBD2 (5 bases each). Germline CDR1 SGDLS, CDR2 YYNGEE. This CDR3 has 15 amino acids. V shed 7 bases and J shed 2 bases, with 18 bases lying between them. DNA for the CDR3: TGTGCCAGCGCCGCCGGGACCATTTCTCAAGAGACCCAGTACTTC. Translated, it gives CASAAGTISQETQYF. The full variable domain, rest sourced from reference TRBV9 and TRBJ2-5, is DSGVTQTPKHLITATGQRVTLRCSPRSGDLSVYWYQQSLDQGLQFLIQYYNGEERAKGNILERFSAQQFPDLHSELNLSSLELGDSALYFCASAAGTISQETQYFGPGTRLLVL.

The genes are TRBV29-1 and TRBJ1-3; tentatively, D is TRBD1 (5 bases). The V gene lost 3 bases and the J gene lost 0 bases, with 12 bases spanning the gap. Germline V gene lookup returns CDR1 SQVTM and CDR2 ANQGSEA. This CDR3 comprises 15 residues. Here the CDR3 DNA reads TGCAGCGTTGACTCCAGAGGGGACTCTGGAAACACCATATATTTT. It yields the protein CSVDSRGDSGNTIYF. Variable domain in full (rest from reference TRBV29-1 and TRBJ1-3): SAVISQKPSRDICQRGTSLTIQCQVDSQVTMMFWYRQQPGQSLTLIATANQGSEATYESGFVIDKFPISRPNLTFSTLTVSNMSPEDSSIYLCSVDSRGDSGNTIYFGEGSWLTVV.

This clonotype was counted only a few times. The gene calls are TRBV7-9 and TRBJ1-2; D gene uncertain. The V gene's germline CDR1 is SEHNR and CDR2 FQNEAQ (reference sequence). The CDR3 contains 13 residues. Trimming took off 5 bases at V and 3 bases at J, with 10 bases between the two ends. The CDR3 here is CASSPSSDYGYTF. Here the CDR3 DNA reads TGTGCCAGCAGCCCCTCATCGGACTATGGCTACACCTTC.

The chain links TRBV7-2 to TRBJ2-7; 10 positions match TRBD1. CDR1 SGHTA and CDR2 FQGNSA come from the germline V gene. V shed 5 bases and J 7 bases; nucleotides not matched to a gene: 11. This CDR3 has 15 residues. CDR3 DNA: TGTGCCAGCAGCCCCCAGACAGGGGGCGAAAGGGAGCAGTACTTC. This sequence encodes CASSPQTGGEREQYF.

This clonotype was recorded once. The chain employs TRBV19 and TRBJ2-1, with D maybe TRBD2 (6 bases). Germline CDR1 and CDR2: LNHDA and SQIVND (reference sequence). V was clipped by 7 bases and J by 5 bases, with 18 bases between them. CDR3 size: 15 residues. The CDR3 nucleotides read TGTGCCAGTAATCCCGCAGGAGGAGGGCACAATGAGCAGTTCTTC. Amino acids: CASNPAGGGHNEQFF.